The 16 T cell receptor beta chains presented below share a single source sample, sequenced in a study of T cell responses to AZD1222 COVID-19 vaccine. The assay was immunoSEQ multiplex PCR, and TCRdb's table has in-frame clones only and misses some. The data hold over 75,000 clones, with roughly nine tenths observed a single time. The sequencing here drew on peripheral blood, taken on day 0 of AZD1222 vaccination. These receptors all stem from an adult in good health.

This chain uses TRBV7-9 with TRBJ2-1, with no clear D. The CDR3 runs 15 residues. Germline loops: CDR1 SEHNR, CDR2 FQNEAQ (reference sequence). V dropped 4 bases and J dropped 6 bases, with 16 bases sitting between them. The DNA of the CDR3 is TGTGCCAGCAGCTCCGACAAGGGTAGAGTCAATGAGCAGTTCTTC. Its protein product is CASSSDKGRVNEQFF.

The gene calls are TRBV12-3 or TRBV12-4 and TRBJ1-4; unclear D gene. The CDR3 is 13 residues long. Trimming pared 2 bases from V and 4 bases from J, leaving 5 bases between. The CDR3 loop is CASSLFRNEKLFF. The CDR3 nucleotides are TGTGCCAGCAGTTTATTCCGTAATGAAAAACTGTTTTTT.

The chain has TRBV6-5 and TRBJ1-4, with TRBD1 identical over 8 bases. The length of the CDR3 is 15 residues. Germline V lookup: CDR1 MNHEY, CDR2 SVGAGI. CDR3 sequence: CASEAAGGINEKLFF. The CDR3 nucleotides are TGTGCTTCGGAGGCGGCAGGGGGCATTAATGAAAAACTGTTTTTT.

The V call is TRBV5-4, the J call TRBJ1-1; maybe TRBD1 (5 bases). The germline CDR1 and CDR2 sequences are SGHNT and YYREEE (reference sequence). The CDR3 sequence is 13 residues long. V was shortened by 2 bases and J by 1 base, with 6 bases between the two germline ends. The CDR3 DNA is TGTGCCAGCAGCTTTGGACAGAACACTGAAGCTTTCTTT. Translation gives CASSFGQNTEAFF.

The V call is TRBV5-1, the J call TRBJ2-1, with a weak D call TRBD1 (5 bases). Germline CDR1 is SGHRS and CDR2 is YFSETQ. The CDR3 is 15 amino acids. Trimming left V 0 bases short and J 0 bases short, with 7 bases between. CDR3 bases: TGCGCCAGCAGCTTGGAGGACAACTCCTACAATGAGCAGTTCTTC. Protein: CASSLEDNSYNEQFF.

The V and J genes are TRBV6-5 and TRBJ1-5; D is undetermined. This CDR3 comprises 15 residues. The V gene's germline CDR1 is MNHEY and CDR2 SVGAGI. Trimming left V 8 bases short and J 1 base short, with 15 bases between. CDR3 in DNA: TGTGCCAGCGAAACAGTGGGCAGGAGCAATCAGCCCCAGCATTTT. Translated: CASETVGRSNQPQHF.

The chain combines TRBV27 with TRBJ1-6, with a possible D match to TRBD1 (5 bases). Per germline, CDR1 MNHEY and CDR2 SMNVEV (reference sequence). V lost 7 bases and J 5 bases, leaving 18 bases between the germline ends. The CDR3 covers 16 residues. The CDR3 sequence: CASTLGAGRNNSPLHF. CDR3 nucleotides: TGTGCCAGCACCCTTGGGGCGGGACGAAATAATTCACCCCTCCACTTT.

The rearrangement uses TRBV6-4 and TRBJ1-2; no definite D call. V gave up 4 bases and J gave up 4 bases, with 19 bases separating them. The CDR3 covers 16 residues. Germline loops: CDR1 MRHNA, CDR2 SNTAGT. The CDR3: CASSAPESRLFYGYTF. CDR3 nucleotides: TGTGCCAGCAGTGCCCCGGAGTCTCGGCTATTCTATGGCTACACCTTC.

The gene calls are TRBV5-1 and TRBJ2-3; D uncertain. Looked up from germline, CDR1 is SGHRS and CDR2 is YFSETQ. The CDR3 is made up of 14 amino acids. The V end lost 1 base, the J end lost 2 bases, and 8 bases lay between the germline ends. CDR3 region: CASSLFGFTDTQYF. The CDR3 DNA is TGCGCCAGCAGCTTGTTCGGGTTCACAGATACGCAGTATTTT.

This clone occurred a few times. The gene calls are TRBV5-1 and TRBJ2-7; TRBD1 agrees at 10 bases. Germline V gene data show CDR1 as SGHRS and CDR2 as YFSETQ. There are 16 residues in the CDR3. Trimming took 4 bases from V and 2 from J; bases not matched to a gene: 9. The CDR3 region is CASSGGEGQGAYEQYF. The CDR3 DNA reads as TGCGCCAGCAGCGGAGGGGAAGGACAGGGGGCCTACGAGCAGTACTTC.

The chain combines TRBV29-1 with TRBJ2-3; D possibly corresponds to TRBD2 (6 bases). Germline CDR1 reads SQVTM; CDR2 reads ANQGSEA. V gave up 5 bases and J gave up 5 bases, with 11 bases separating them. This CDR3 comprises 12 residues. CDR3 region: CSVRRARDTQYF. CDR3 bases: TGCAGCGTTAGGAGGGCCCGAGATACGCAGTATTTT.

The sample holds a few counts of this clone. The chain uses TRBV30 and TRBJ2-7, with D hard to call. This CDR3 is 12 amino acids long. Deletions cut 8 bases from V and 3 bases from J, with 14 bases between. Germline CDR1 reads GTSNPN; CDR2 reads SVGIG (reference sequence). This CDR3 is CALERDDYEQYF. The CDR3 coding sequence is TGTGCCCTCGAAAGGGATGACTACGAGCAGTACTTC.

This clone was recorded only once. The chain couples TRBV7-2 to TRBJ2-7; 8 nucleotides align to TRBD2. With 1 base clipped from V and 4 bases from J, the junction kept 6 bases outside the gene matches. Germline CDR1 reads SGHTA; CDR2 reads FQGNSA. The CDR3 loop spans 15 amino acids. CDR3: CASSLGTSHPYEQYF. The CDR3 DNA follows: TGTGCCAGCAGCTTAGGGACTAGCCATCCTTACGAGCAGTACTTC.

The chain employs TRBV7-9 and TRBJ2-6, with 8 bases identical to TRBD1. Germline loops: CDR1 SEHNR, CDR2 FQNEAQ (reference sequence). V lost 4 bases and J lost 1; bases outside the gene matches: 0. This CDR3 region has 15 residues. The CDR3 DNA reads TGTGCCAGCAGCTGGACAGGGTCTGGGGCCAACGTCCTGACTTTC. It is translated as CASSWTGSGANVLTF.

This chain connects TRBV5-1 to TRBJ2-7; 8 bases are shared with TRBD1. The V gene's germline CDR1 is SGHRS and CDR2 YFSETQ. Trimming cost V 7 bases and J 7 bases; bases outside gene matches: 7. The CDR3 extends over 12 amino acids. The CDR3 loop reads CASGQGAKEQYF. The CDR3 coding sequence is TGCGCCAGCGGGCAGGGGGCGAAAGAGCAGTACTTC.

The CDR3 sequence: CASSLQGGTEAFF. In DNA, the CDR3 is TGTGCCAGCAGCCTACAGGGTGGCACTGAAGCTTTCTTT. The rearrangement uses TRBV14 and TRBJ1-1; D perhaps matches TRBD1 (6 bases). Trimming removed 4 bases at V and 4 bases at J, with 10 bases between. The CDR3 has 13 amino acids. CDR1 SGHDN and CDR2 FVKESK come from the germline V gene.